The present T cell receptor beta chain was sequenced within a study of response to subunit inactivated influenza vaccine. Germline V gene data show CDR1 as MDHEN and CDR2 as SYDVKM. The CDR3 runs 18 residues. The ends lost 2 bases at V and 1 base at J; junction bases unmatched: 6. This clonotype turned up a few times. One entry per CDR3 protein, called by TCRdb with MiXCR from the RT-PCR reads. Of 630,000 or so distinct CDR3 sequences in the sample, approximately 15% were seen once. The genes are TRBV28 and TRBJ2-7; 15 positions match TRBD2. The specimen comprised PBMCs from blood, sampled 12 days after vaccination. The receptor comes from a man in his fifties or sixties who received an inactivated influenza vaccine. CDR3 in amino acids: CASSLNPGLAGGSYEQYF. The DNA of the CDR3 is TGTGCCAGCAGTTTAAATCCGGGACTAGCGGGAGGTTCCTACGAGCAGTACTTC.